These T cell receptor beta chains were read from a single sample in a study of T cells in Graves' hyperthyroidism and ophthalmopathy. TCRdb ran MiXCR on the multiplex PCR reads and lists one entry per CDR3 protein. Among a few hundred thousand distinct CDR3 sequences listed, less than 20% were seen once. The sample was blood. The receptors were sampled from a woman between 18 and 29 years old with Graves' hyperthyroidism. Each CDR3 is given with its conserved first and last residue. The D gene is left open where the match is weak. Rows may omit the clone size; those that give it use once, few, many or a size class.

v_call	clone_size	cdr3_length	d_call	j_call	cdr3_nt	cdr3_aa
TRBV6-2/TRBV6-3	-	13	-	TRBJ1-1	TGTGCCAGCAGTTACTCGAAAGGGACTGAAGCTTTCTTT	CASSYSKGTEAFF
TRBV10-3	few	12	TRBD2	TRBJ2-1	TGTGCCATCAGTCCCGGGACTAGCGAGCAGTTCTTC	CAISPGTSEQFF
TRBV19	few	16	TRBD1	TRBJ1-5	TGTGCCAGTAGCGCCAGGGACAGGGGAAGCAATCAGCCCCAGCATTTT	CASSARDRGSNQPQHF
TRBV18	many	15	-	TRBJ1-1	TGTGCCAGCTCACCAGGTCCAGGGAAGAACACTGAAGCTTTCTTT	CASSPGPGKNTEAFF
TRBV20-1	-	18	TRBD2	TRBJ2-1	TGCAGTGCTAGAGTCCTCGGGACTAGCGGGAGGGCCCTCAATGAGCAGTTCTTC	CSARVLGTSGRALNEQFF
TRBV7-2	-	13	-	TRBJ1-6	TGTGCCAGCAGCTTATGGCCTAATTCACCCCTCCACTTT	CASSLWPNSPLHF
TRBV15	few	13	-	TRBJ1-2	TGTGCCACCAGCAGAGACCGGGGAGATGGCTACACCTTC	CATSRDRGDGYTF
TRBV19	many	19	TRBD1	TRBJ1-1	TGTGCCAGTAGTAGAACCGGGACAGGCGCCGTTCGAGTGAACACTGAAGCTTTCTTT	CASSRTGTGAVRVNTEAFF
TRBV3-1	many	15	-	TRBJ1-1	TGTGCCAGCAGCCAAGGGGTAAACATGAACACTGAAGCTTTCTTT	CASSQGVNMNTEAFF
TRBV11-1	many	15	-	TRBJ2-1	TGTGCCAGCAGCTTAGTTTCAGGTTACGTCAATGAGCAGTTCTTC	CASSLVSGYVNEQFF
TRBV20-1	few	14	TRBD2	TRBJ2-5	TGCAGTGCCCTGACTAGCGGGGGAGGGAAGACCCAGTACTTC	CSALTSGGGKTQYF
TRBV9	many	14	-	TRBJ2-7	TGTGCCAGCAGCGTAGAAGAGGGCGCCTACGAGCAGTACTTC	CASSVEEGAYEQYF
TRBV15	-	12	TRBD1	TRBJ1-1	TGTGCCACCAGCAGTACGGGACAGGAAGCTTTCTTT	CATSSTGQEAFF
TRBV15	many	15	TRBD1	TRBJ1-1	TGTGCCACCAGCAGAGAAGACAGGGGGAGCACTGAAGCTTTCTTT	CATSREDRGSTEAFF
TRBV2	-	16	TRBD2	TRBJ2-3	TGTGCCAGCAGTGATCCGGGGACTATCCCTCAGGGTACGCAGTATTTT	CASSDPGTIPQGTQYF
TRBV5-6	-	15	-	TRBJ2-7	TGTGCCAGCAGCTTCCCCGGGACCCTTCCCTACGAGCAGTACTTC	CASSFPGTLPYEQYF
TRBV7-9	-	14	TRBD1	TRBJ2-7	TGTGCCAGCAGCCGGACAGGGAGAAACTACGAGCAGTACTTC	CASSRTGRNYEQYF
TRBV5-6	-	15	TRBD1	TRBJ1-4	TGTGCCAGCAGCTTGGTCGGGACAGATAATGAAAAACTGTTTTTT	CASSLVGTDNEKLFF
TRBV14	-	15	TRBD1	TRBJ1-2	TGTGCCAGCAGCCAAGAGGGGACAGGGCCCGCTGGCTACACCTTC	CASSQEGTGPAGYTF
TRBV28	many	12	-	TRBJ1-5	TGTGCCAGCAGTTTGTCGGGGAGGCCCCAGCATTTT	CASSLSGRPQHF
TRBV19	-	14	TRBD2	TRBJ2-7	TGTGCCAGTAGCCTCGGACTAGCGCGATACGAGCAGTACTTC	CASSLGLARYEQYF
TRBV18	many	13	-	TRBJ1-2	TGTGCCAGCTCACCAACGGGAGGGGAAGGCTACACCTTC	CASSPTGGEGYTF
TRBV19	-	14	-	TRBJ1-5	TGTGCCAGTAGTATCGTTTATAGCAATCAGCCCCAGCATTTT	CASSIVYSNQPQHF
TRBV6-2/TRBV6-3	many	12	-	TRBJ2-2	TGTGCCAGCAGTTTGACGGGTGGGGAGCTGTTTTTT	CASSLTGGELFF
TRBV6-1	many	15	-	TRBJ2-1	TGTGCCAGCAGCGACCCCGGGACACCTTACAATGAGCAGTTCTTC	CASSDPGTPYNEQFF
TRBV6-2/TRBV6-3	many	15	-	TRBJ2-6	TGTGCCAGCAGTCTAGTTTCCTCTGGGGCCAACGTCCTGACTTTC	CASSLVSSGANVLTF
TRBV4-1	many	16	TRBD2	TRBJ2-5	TGCGCCAGCAGCCCCACGCTAGCGGGCTTACAAGAGACCCAGTACTTC	CASSPTLAGLQETQYF
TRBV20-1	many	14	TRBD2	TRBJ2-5	TGCAGTGCTAGACCGGGGGGAGTCCAAGAGACCCAGTACTTC	CSARPGGVQETQYF
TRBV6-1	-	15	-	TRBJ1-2	TGTGCCAGCAGTGATAGCTTCGATTCTGGGTCGCGCTACACCTTC	CASSDSFDSGSRYTF
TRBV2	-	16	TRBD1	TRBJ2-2	TGTGCCAGCAGTGCCCACAGGGGGCGGGTATTAGGGGAGCTGTTTTTT	CASSAHRGRVLGELFF
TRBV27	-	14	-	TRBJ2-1	TGTGCCAGCACGGTCCCGGGGCTATACAATGAGCAGTTCTTC	CASTVPGLYNEQFF
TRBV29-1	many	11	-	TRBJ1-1	TGCAGCGGCTCTCGAAACACTGAAGCTTTCTTT	CSGSRNTEAFF
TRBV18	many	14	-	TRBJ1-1	TGTGCCAGCTCACCAAAACAGGAGAACACTGAAGCTTTCTTT	CASSPKQENTEAFF
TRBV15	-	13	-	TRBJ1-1	TGTGCCACCAGCAGGGTTGAAGTCACTGAAGCTTTCTTT	CATSRVEVTEAFF
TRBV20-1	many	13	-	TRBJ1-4	TGCAGTGCTGTCAGGGAGGGGAATGAAAAACTGTTTTTT	CSAVREGNEKLFF
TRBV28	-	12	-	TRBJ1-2	TGTGCCAGCGGCCCCGACGGGGATTCCTACACCTTC	CASGPDGDSYTF